What follows is one T cell receptor beta chain and its context. Its antigen is unidentified. The protocol was immunoSEQ multiplex PCR, while the TCRdb copy is restricted to in-frame clones and leaves out a portion. The repertoire holds 20,000 to 25,000 clones, 84% seen once, with nearly 35% in the top ten. The germline gives CDR1 MNHEY, CDR2 SVGAGI. This CDR3 has 15 amino acids. V dropped 5 bases and J dropped 2; count of bases not matched to a gene: 8. The data were taken from a study of OX40 agonist ivuxolimab in advanced cancers. Study as a whole: Patients achieving partial responses numbered three: one hepatocellular carcinoma case and two cutaneous melanoma cases.

Findings and limits, study-wide: Among the lowest peripheral clonal expansion occurred in 0.1-3.0 mg/kg partial responders. Both blood CD4+ and CD8+ T cells showed clonal growth by week 6 at 0.1 to 3.0 mg/kg.

Sample: CD4+ or CD8+ T cells sorted from blood, taken in a trial of the OX40 agonist ivuxolimab. This sequence was found in an adult with an advanced solid tumor such as melanoma, head and neck, liver or kidney cancer. This chain uses TRBV6-5 with TRBJ2-5, with 7 bases aligning to TRBD2. DNA for the CDR3: TGTGCCAGCAGTCCAACCTGGGGACTACAAGAGACCCAGTACTTC. This sequence encodes CASSPTWGLQETQYF.